This T cell receptor beta chain was captured by sequencing in a study of shared clonotypes between healthy human individuals. This CDR3 contains 14 residues. Trimming shortened V by 4 bases and J by 6 bases, and 16 bases separated the two germline ends. Germline CDR1 reads LNHDA; CDR2 reads SQIVND (reference sequence). The method was immunoSEQ multiplex PCR; TCRdb's version includes in-frame clones alone and lacks a portion of them. The table records 900,000 to 1,200,000 clones, 70% to 80% of them present only once. This sequence was found in a man aged 18 to 29 in good health. Some clones in this sample may be carry-over from other donors' samples. The specimen sequenced was memory CD4+ T cells from PBMCs. Subset here: CD45RA-negative fraction. The gene calls are TRBV19 and TRBJ2-7; D might be TRBD1 or TRBD2, each matching 5 bases. This chain's CDR3 is CASSSPGTLPEQYF. The CDR3 region has the DNA TGTGCCAGTAGTAGTCCCGGGACCTTGCCCGAGCAGTACTTC. Together with reference TRBV19 and TRBJ2-7, the CDR3 gives the full variable domain: DGGITQSPKYLFRKEGQNVTLSCEQNLNHDAMYWYRQDPGQGLRLIYYSQIVNDFQKGDIAEGYSVSREKKESFPLTVTSAQKNPTAFYLCASSSPGTLPEQYFGPGTRLTVT.